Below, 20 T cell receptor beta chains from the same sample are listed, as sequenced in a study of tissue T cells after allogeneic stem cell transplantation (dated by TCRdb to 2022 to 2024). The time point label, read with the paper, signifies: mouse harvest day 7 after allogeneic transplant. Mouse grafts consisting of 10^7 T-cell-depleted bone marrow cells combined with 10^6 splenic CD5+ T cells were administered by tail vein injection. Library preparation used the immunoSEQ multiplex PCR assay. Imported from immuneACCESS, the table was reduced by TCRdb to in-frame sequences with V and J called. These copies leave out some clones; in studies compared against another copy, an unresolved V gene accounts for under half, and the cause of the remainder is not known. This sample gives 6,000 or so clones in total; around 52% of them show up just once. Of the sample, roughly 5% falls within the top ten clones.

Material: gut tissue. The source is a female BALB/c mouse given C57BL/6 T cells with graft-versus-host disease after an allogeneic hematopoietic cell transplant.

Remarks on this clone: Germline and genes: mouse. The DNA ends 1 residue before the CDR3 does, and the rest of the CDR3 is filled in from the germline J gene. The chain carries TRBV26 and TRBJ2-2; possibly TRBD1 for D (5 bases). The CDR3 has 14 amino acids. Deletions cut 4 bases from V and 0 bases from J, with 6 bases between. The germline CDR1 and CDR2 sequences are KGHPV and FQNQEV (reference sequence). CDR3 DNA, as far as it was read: TGTGCCAGCAGTCGAGGGGCAAACACCGGGCAGCTCTAC. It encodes CASSRGANTGQLY. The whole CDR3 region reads CASSRGANTGQLYF.

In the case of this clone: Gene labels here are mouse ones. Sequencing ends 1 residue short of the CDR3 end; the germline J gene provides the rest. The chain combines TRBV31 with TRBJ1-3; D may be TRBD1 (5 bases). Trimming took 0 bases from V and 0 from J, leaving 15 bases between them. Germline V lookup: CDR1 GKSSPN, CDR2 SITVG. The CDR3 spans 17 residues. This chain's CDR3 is CAWSLGRGGPSGNTLYF. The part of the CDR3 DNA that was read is TGTGCCTGGAGTCTAGGGAGGGGAGGACCTTCTGGAAATACGCTCTAT. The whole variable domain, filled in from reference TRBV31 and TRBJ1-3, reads AQTIHQWPVAEIKAVGSPLSLGCTIKGKSSPNLYWYWQATGGTLQQLFYSITVGQVESVVQLNLSASRPKDDQFILSTEKLLLSHSGFYLCAWSLGRGGPSGNTLYFGEGSRLIVV.

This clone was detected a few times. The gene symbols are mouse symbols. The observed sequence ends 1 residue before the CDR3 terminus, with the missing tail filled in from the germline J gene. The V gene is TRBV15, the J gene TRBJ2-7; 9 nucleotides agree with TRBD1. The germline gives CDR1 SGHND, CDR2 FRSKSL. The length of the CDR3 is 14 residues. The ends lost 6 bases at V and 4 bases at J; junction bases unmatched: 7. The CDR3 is CASRSGTGTYEQYF. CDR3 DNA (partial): TGTGCCAGCAGATCCGGGACAGGGACTTATGAACAGTAC.

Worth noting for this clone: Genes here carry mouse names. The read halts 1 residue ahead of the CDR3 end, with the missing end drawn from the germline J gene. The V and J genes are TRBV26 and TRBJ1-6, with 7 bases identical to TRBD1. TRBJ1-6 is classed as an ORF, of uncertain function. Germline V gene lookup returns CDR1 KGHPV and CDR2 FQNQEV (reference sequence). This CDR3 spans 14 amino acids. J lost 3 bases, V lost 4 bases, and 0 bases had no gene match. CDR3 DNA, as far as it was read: TGTGCCAGCAGTCGGGACAGCTATAATTCGCCCCTCTAC. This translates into CASSRDSYNSPLY. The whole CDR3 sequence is CASSRDSYNSPLYF.

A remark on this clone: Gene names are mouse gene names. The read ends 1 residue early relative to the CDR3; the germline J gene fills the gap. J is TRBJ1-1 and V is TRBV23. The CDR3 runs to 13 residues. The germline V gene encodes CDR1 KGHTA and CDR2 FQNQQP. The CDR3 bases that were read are TGCTCCAGCAGTCAGGGGGGGAACACAGAAGTCTTC. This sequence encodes CSSSQGGNTEVF. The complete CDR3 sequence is CSSSQGGNTEVFF.

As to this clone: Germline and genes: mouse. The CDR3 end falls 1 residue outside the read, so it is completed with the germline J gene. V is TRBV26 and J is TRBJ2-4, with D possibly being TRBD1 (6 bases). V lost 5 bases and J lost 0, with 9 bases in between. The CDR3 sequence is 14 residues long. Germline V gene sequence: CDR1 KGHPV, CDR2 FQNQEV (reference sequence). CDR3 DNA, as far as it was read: TGTGCCAGCAGTTGGGACAATAGTCAAAACACCTTGTAC. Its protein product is CASSWDNSQNTLY. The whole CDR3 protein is CASSWDNSQNTLYF.

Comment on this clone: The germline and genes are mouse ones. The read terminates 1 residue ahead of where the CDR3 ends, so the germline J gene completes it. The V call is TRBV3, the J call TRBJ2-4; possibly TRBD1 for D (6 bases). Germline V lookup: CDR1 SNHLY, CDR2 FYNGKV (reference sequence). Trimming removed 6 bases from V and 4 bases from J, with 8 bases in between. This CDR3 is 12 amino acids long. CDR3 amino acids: CASSRDKNTLYF. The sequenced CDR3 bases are TGTGCCAGCAGTCGGGACAAAAACACCTTGTAC.

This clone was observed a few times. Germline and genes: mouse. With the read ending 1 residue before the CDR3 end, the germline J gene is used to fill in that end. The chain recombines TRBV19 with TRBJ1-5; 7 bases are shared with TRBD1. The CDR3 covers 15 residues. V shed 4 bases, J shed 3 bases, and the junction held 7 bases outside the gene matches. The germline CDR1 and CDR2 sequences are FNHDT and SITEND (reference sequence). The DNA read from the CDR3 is TGTGCCAGCAGTCCGACAGGGAGAGGCAACCAGGCTCCGCTT. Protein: CASSPTGRGNQAPL. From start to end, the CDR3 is CASSPTGRGNQAPLF.

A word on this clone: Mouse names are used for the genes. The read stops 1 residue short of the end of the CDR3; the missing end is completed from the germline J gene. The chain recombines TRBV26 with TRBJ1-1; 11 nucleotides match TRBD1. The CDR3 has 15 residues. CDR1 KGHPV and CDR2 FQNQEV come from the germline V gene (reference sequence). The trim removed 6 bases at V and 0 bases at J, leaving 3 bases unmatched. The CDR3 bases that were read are TGTGCCAGCAGGCCGGGACAGGGGGCAAACACAGAAGTCTTC. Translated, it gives CASRPGQGANTEVF. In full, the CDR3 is CASRPGQGANTEVFF.

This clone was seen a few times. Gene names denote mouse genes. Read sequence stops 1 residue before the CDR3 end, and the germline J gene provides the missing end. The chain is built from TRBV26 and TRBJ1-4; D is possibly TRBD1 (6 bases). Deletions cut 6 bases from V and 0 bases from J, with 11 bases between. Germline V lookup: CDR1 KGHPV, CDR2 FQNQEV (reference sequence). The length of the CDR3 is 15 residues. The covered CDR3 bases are TGTGCCAGCAGGCGGACAGAAATTTCCAACGAAAGATTATTT. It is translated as CASRRTEISNERLF. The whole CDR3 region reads CASRRTEISNERLFF.

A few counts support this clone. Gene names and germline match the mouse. CDR3 loop: CSSSLYRGNQDTQYF. The sequenced part of the CDR3 DNA is TGCTCCAGCAGTCTTTACAGGGGTAACCAAGACACCCAGTAC. The genes are TRBV23 and TRBJ2-5; the table's D call TRBD1 went unverified against the DNA. The read halts 1 residue ahead of the CDR3 end, with the missing end drawn from the germline J gene. The CDR3 length is 15 residues. CDR1 and CDR2 from the germline V gene are KGHTA and FQNQQP.

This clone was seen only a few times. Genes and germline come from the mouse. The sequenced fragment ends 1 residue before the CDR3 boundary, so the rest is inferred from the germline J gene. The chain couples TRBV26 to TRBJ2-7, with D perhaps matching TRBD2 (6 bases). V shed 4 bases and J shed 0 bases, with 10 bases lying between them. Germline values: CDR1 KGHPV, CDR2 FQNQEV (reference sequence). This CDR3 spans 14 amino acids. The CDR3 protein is CASSRLGSSYEQYF. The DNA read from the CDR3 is TGTGCCAGCAGTCGTCTGGGGAGCTCCTATGAACAGTAC.

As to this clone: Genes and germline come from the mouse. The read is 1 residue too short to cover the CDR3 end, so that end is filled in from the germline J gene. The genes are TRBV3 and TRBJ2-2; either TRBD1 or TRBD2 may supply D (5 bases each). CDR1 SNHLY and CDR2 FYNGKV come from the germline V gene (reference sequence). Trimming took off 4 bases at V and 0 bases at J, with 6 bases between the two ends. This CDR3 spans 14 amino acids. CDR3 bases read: TGTGCCAGCAGCTGGGGGTCAAACACCGGGCAGCTCTAC. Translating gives CASSWGSNTGQLY. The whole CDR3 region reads CASSWGSNTGQLYF. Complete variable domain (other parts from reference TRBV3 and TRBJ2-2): GPKVLQIPSHQIIDMGQMVTLNCDPVSNHLYFYWYKQILGQQMEFLVNFYNGKVMEKSKLFKDQFSVERPDGSYFTLKIQPTALEDSAVYFCASSWGSNTGQLYFGEGSKLTVL.

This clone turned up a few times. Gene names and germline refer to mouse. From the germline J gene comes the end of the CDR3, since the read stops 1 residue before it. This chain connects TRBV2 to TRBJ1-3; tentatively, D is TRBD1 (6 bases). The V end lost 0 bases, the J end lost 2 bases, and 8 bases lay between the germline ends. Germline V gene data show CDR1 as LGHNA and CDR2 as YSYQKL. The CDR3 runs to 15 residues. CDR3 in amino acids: CASSQDGGPGNTLYF. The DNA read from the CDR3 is TGTGCCAGCAGCCAAGATGGGGGGCCTGGAAATACGCTCTAT.

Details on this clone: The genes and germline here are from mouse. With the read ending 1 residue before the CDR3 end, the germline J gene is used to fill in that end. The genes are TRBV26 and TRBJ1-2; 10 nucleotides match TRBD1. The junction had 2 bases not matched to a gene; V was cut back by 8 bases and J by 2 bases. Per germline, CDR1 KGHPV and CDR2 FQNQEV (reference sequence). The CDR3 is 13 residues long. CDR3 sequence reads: CASSGQGNSDYTF. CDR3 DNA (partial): TGTGCCAGCTCGGGACAGGGGAACTCCGACTACACC.

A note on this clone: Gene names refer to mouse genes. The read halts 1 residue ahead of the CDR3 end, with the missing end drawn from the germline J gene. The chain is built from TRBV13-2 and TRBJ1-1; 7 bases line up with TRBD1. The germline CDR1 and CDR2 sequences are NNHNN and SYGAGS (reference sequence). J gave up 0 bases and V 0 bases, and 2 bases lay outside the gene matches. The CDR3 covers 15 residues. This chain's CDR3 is CASGDAGGANTEVFF. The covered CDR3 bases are TGTGCCAGCGGTGATGCAGGGGGTGCAAACACAGAAGTCTTC.

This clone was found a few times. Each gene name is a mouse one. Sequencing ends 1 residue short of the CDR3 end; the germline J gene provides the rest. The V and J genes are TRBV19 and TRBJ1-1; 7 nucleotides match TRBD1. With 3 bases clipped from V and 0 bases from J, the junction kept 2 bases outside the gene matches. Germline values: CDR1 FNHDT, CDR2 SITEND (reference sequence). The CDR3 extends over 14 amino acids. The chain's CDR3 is CASSRDRTNTEVFF. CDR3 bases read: TGTGCCAGCAGTAGGGACAGAACAAACACAGAAGTCTTC. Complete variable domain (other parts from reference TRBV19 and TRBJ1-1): GGIITQTPKFLIGQEGQKLTLKCQQNFNHDTMYWYRQDSGKGLRLIYYSITENDLQKGDLSEGYDASREKKSSFSLTVTSAQKNEMAVFLCASSRDRTNTEVFFGKGTRLTVV.

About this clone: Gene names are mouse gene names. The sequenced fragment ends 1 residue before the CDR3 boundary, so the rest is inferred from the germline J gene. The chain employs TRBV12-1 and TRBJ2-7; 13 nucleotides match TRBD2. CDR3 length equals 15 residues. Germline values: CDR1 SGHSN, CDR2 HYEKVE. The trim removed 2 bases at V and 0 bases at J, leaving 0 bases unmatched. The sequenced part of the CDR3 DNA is TGTGCCAGCTCTCGGGACTGGGGGGGCTCCTATGAACAGTAC. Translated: CASSRDWGGSYEQY. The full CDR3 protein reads CASSRDWGGSYEQYF.

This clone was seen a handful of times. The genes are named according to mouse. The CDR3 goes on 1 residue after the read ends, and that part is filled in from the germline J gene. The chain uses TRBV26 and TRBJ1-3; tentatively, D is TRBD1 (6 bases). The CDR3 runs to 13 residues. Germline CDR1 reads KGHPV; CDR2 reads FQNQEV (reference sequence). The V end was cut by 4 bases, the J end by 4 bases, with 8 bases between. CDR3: CASSPQGGNTLYF. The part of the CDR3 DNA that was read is TGTGCCAGCAGTCCCCAGGGGGGAAATACGCTCTAT.

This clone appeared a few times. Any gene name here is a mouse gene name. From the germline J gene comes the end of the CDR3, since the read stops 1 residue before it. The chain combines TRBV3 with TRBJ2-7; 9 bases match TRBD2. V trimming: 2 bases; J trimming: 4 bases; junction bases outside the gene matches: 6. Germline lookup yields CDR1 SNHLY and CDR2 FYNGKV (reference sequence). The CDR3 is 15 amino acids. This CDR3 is CASSLRAGGVYEQYF. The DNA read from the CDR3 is TGTGCCAGCAGCTTACGGGCTGGGGGGGTGTATGAACAGTAC.